This T cell receptor (beta chain) emerged from a study of glioma-infiltrating T cells. This clonotype was found many times. Its antigen is undetermined. The iRepertoire nested amplicon-rescue multiplex PCR amplified TCR alpha and beta CDR3s from RNA. Input was about 95-400 ng of tissue mRNA or PBMC total RNA. One entry per CDR3 protein, called by TCRdb with MiXCR from the multiplex PCR reads. Of 160,000 or so distinct CDR3 sequences listed, more than 35% are singletons. Study observations and caveats: Above-expected tissue-blood divergence occurred in all gliomas, most in low-grade ones. Only very few CDR3 sequences appeared in both tissue and blood.

Sequenced input: glioma tissue, nonneoplastic brain tissue, or PBMCs (not recorded which). The receptor's source is a human donor with low-grade glioma or glioblastoma, undergoing nonglioma brain surgery, or in good health (not recorded which).

The DNA for the CDR3 is TGTGCCAGTAGACCAGACCAGGGAAGAACTGAAGCTTTCTTT. The encoded protein is CASRPDQGRTEAFF. The genes are TRBV19 and TRBJ1-1; a possible D gene is TRBD1 (5 bases). This CDR3 contains 14 residues. Trimming removed 6 bases from V and 5 bases from J, with 16 bases in between. Per the germline V gene, CDR1 is LNHDA and CDR2 is SQIVND (reference sequence). Combining the CDR3 with reference TRBV19 and TRBJ1-1 gives the whole variable domain DGGITQSPKYLFRKEGQNVTLSCEQNLNHDAMYWYRQDPGQGLRLIYYSQIVNDFQKGDIAEGYSVSREKKESFPLTVTSAQKNPTAFYLCASRPDQGRTEAFFGQGTRLTVV.